This is a list of T cell receptor beta chains from one sample in a study of blood T cell repertoires in COVID-19. Here immunoSEQ multiplex PCR was the method, and the copy in TCRdb shows in-frame clones only, minus some. The sample lists 150,000 or so clones, about 88% occurring once. Sequencing used peripheral blood. The receptors stem from an elderly woman with acute or convalescent COVID-19. The CDR3 runs from the conserved cysteine through the conserved F or W. Each record gives: CDR3 protein, J gene, V gene.

CDR3aa: CASSFLQGFRFVSNTQYF
j_gene: TRBJ2-3
v_gene: TRBV5-6

CDR3aa: CASSLSGTDYGYTF
j_gene: TRBJ1-2
v_gene: TRBV11-2

CDR3aa: CASSPRRGPGDEQYF
j_gene: TRBJ2-7
v_gene: TRBV19

CDR3aa: CASSPRTGGNYGYTF
j_gene: TRBJ1-2
v_gene: TRBV7-2

CDR3aa: CASSPSVDTEAFF
j_gene: TRBJ1-1
v_gene: TRBV18

CDR3aa: CASSLSWTGDYEQYF
j_gene: TRBJ2-7
v_gene: TRBV6-5

CDR3aa: CASSLGGLESGELFF
j_gene: TRBJ2-2
v_gene: TRBV7-9

CDR3aa: CASSTGGARNTKAFF
j_gene: TRBJ1-1
v_gene: TRBV6-5

CDR3aa: CASSLGLGGNQPQHF
j_gene: TRBJ1-5
v_gene: TRBV6-5

CDR3aa: CASSPTAGEHYEQYF
j_gene: TRBJ2-7
v_gene: TRBV5-1

CDR3aa: CASSYAGARGYGYTF
j_gene: TRBJ1-2
v_gene: TRBV6-2/TRBV6-3

CDR3aa: CASSTGGVQETQYF
j_gene: TRBJ2-5
v_gene: TRBV5-4

CDR3aa: CASSAGIAGGANEQFF
j_gene: TRBJ2-1
v_gene: TRBV28

CDR3aa: CASSYSRGGTENTEAFF
j_gene: TRBJ1-1
v_gene: TRBV6-2/TRBV6-3